Below, 21 T cell receptor beta chains from the same sample are listed, as sequenced in a study of blood T cell repertoires in COVID-19. The method was immunoSEQ multiplex PCR; TCRdb's version includes in-frame clones alone and lacks a portion of them. The table has approximately 210,000 clones, over 75% seen once. Input material: peripheral blood. The source is a man between 40 and 49 years old with active or convalescent COVID-19.

This sequence joins TRBV5-1 and TRBJ1-1; D remains unclear. This CDR3 contains 15 residues. In germline, CDR1 is SGHRS, CDR2 YFSETQ. The V and J ends lost 4 bases and 4 bases respectively, with 17 bases between them. CDR3: CASSEERQPVTEAFF. In DNA form, the CDR3 reads TGCGCCAGCAGCGAGGAGCGGCAGCCGGTCACTGAAGCTTTCTTT.

The genes are TRBV9 and TRBJ2-3; 7 nucleotides line up with TRBD1. This CDR3 comprises 15 residues. J gave up 0 bases and V 3 bases, and 4 bases lay outside the gene matches. Germline V gene lookup returns CDR1 SGDLS and CDR2 YYNGEE. CDR3 in amino acids: CASSAGQLSTDTQYF. In DNA form, the CDR3 reads TGTGCCAGCAGCGCGGGACAGTTAAGCACAGATACGCAGTATTTT.

This clone was recorded once. The chain carries TRBV28 and TRBJ1-2, with 7 nucleotides matching TRBD1. V shed 6 bases, J shed 4 bases, and the junction held 2 bases outside the gene matches. Per the germline V gene, CDR1 is MDHEN and CDR2 is SYDVKM. The CDR3 is 12 residues long. The CDR3 nucleotides are TGTGCCAGCAGACAGGGGACCTATGGCTACACCTTC. It yields the protein CASRQGTYGYTF.

The chain is built from TRBV10-1 and TRBJ2-3; TRBD1 aligns across 8 bases. This CDR3 is built from 16 residues. Germline CDR1 and CDR2: WNHNN and SYGVQD (reference sequence). V shed 3 bases and J 5 bases; nucleotides not matched to a gene: 10. The CDR3 is CASSDRDRPGGDTQYF. The CDR3 nucleotides read TGCGCCAGCAGTGATAGGGACAGGCCGGGCGGAGATACGCAGTATTTT.

The chain links TRBV11-2 to TRBJ2-7; D gene ambiguous. This CDR3 region has 12 residues. V gave up 1 base and J gave up 4 bases, with 5 bases separating them. Germline lookup yields CDR1 SGHAT and CDR2 FQNNGV. CDR3 nucleotide sequence: TGTGCCAGCAGCTTAGGTCGTTACGAGCAGTACTTC. Amino acids: CASSLGRYEQYF.

The chain carries TRBV5-1 and TRBJ2-1; 7 nucleotides line up with TRBD1. Germline V gives CDR1 SGHRS, CDR2 YFSETQ. V was pared by 1 base and J by 6 bases, with 4 bases of the junction left unmatched. The CDR3 extends over 14 amino acids. The CDR3 coding sequence is TGCGCCAGCAGCTTGACGGGACAGCCCAATGAGCAGTTCTTC. This codes for CASSLTGQPNEQFF.

This chain connects TRBV27 to TRBJ1-5, with D maybe TRBD1 (6 bases). CDR1 and CDR2 from the germline V gene are MNHEY and SMNVEV (reference sequence). The CDR3 length is 14 residues. Trimming cost V 3 bases and J 7 bases, with 13 bases left between them. CDR3: CASSFTWGRQPQHF. The CDR3 DNA sequence: TGTGCCAGCAGTTTTACCTGGGGGCGGCAGCCCCAGCATTTT.

As regards this clone: One end of the junction does not line up with germline, which may come from a read error. The chain links TRBV19 to TRBJ1-5; tentative D call: TRBD1 (5 bases). Germline V gene data show CDR1 as LNHDA and CDR2 as SQIVND (reference sequence). The CDR3 consists of 15 residues. The CDR3 sequence: CASSILQGTNQSQHF. CDR3 DNA sequence: TGTGCCAGTAGTATCCTTCAAGGGACTAATCAGTCCCAGCATTTT.

V usage is TRBV21-1 and J usage is TRBJ1-4; TRBD1, the D gene given by the table, was not confirmed from the DNA. TRBV21-1 is shown as a pseudogene. The CDR3 runs 17 residues. The CDR3 sequence is CASSDRDRVPGVEKLFF. In DNA, the CDR3 is TGTGCCAGCAGCGACCGGGACAGGGTCCCGGGTGTTGAAAAACTGTTTTTT.

J is TRBJ1-1 and V is TRBV19; 8 bases agree with TRBD1. The V gene's germline CDR1 is LNHDA and CDR2 SQIVND (reference sequence). This CDR3 comprises 15 residues. With V trimmed by 6 bases and J by 5 bases, 11 bases remained unmatched. CDR3 in amino acids: CASSRVDRVVTEAFF. Written as DNA, the CDR3 is TGTGCCAGTAGCAGAGTGGACAGGGTGGTAACTGAAGCTTTCTTT. The full variable domain, completed using reference TRBV19 and TRBJ1-1, is DGGITQSPKYLFRKEGQNVTLSCEQNLNHDAMYWYRQDPGQGLRLIYYSQIVNDFQKGDIAEGYSVSREKKESFPLTVTSAQKNPTAFYLCASSRVDRVVTEAFFGQGTRLTVV.

The chain is built from TRBV11-2 and TRBJ1-3; TRBD1 matches 8 bases. V shed 3 bases and J 2 bases; nucleotides not matched to a gene: 9. The CDR3 length is 17 residues. Per germline, CDR1 SGHAT and CDR2 FQNNGV. This CDR3 reads CASSFSLGRGPGNTIYF. CDR3 sequence (DNA): TGTGCCAGCAGCTTCAGTCTTGGCAGGGGGCCTGGAAACACCATATATTTT. The variable domain in full, with the rest retrieved from reference TRBV11-2 and TRBJ1-3, is EAGVAQSPRYKIIEKRQSVAFWCNPISGHATLYWYQQILGQGPKLLIQFQNNGVVDDSQLPKDRFSAERLKGVDSTLKIQPAKLEDSAVYLCASSFSLGRGPGNTIYFGEGSWLTVV.

V is TRBV11-2 and J is TRBJ1-5; 9 bases line up with TRBD1. There are 14 residues in the CDR3. Per germline, CDR1 SGHAT and CDR2 FQNNGV. Trimming removed 2 bases from V and 7 bases from J; junction bases left unmatched: 3. CDR3 sequence reads: CASSLRTGEQPQHF. The DNA of the CDR3 is TGTGCCAGCAGCTTAAGGACAGGGGAACAGCCCCAGCATTTT.

The chain employs TRBV5-4 and TRBJ2-7; 7 nucleotides agree with TRBD1. Germline CDR1 is SGHNT and CDR2 is YYREEE (reference sequence). The CDR3 totals 16 residues. Trimming at V came to 3 bases and at J to 0 bases, leaving 9 bases not matched to a gene. CDR3: CASSSIDRAVSYEQYF. CDR3 sequence (DNA): TGTGCCAGCAGCTCCATAGACAGGGCAGTCTCCTACGAGCAGTACTTC. Looking up the rest from reference TRBV5-4 and TRBJ2-7 gives the full variable domain: ETGVTQSPTHLIKTRGQQVTLRCSSQSGHNTVSWYQQALGQGPQFIFQYYREEENGRGNFPPRFSGLQFPNYSSELNVNALELDDSALYLCASSSIDRAVSYEQYFGPGTRLTVT.

The V call is TRBV5-1, the J call TRBJ1-1, with unresolved D. CDR3 length equals 15 residues. Trimming took off 4 bases at V and 0 bases at J, with 13 bases between the two ends. Per germline, CDR1 SGHRS and CDR2 YFSETQ. The CDR3 sequence is CASSPEPIMNTEAFF. The CDR3 DNA reads as TGCGCCAGCAGCCCCGAGCCGATCATGAACACTGAAGCTTTCTTT. The complete variable domain, with remaining parts taken from reference TRBV5-1 and TRBJ1-1, reads KAGVTQTPRYLIKTRGQQVTLSCSPISGHRSVSWYQQTPGQGLQFLFEYFSETQRNKGNFPGRFSGRQFSNSRSEMNVSTLELGDSALYLCASSPEPIMNTEAFFGQGTRLTVV.

The chain uses TRBV5-4 and TRBJ1-3; D is perhaps TRBD1 (5 bases). The germline V gene has CDR1 SGHNT and CDR2 YYREEE (reference sequence). Trimming left V 0 bases short and J 0 bases short, with 13 bases between. The CDR3 runs to 17 residues. The CDR3 sequence: CASSLGGSGGSGNTIYF. The CDR3 DNA reads TGTGCCAGCAGCTTGGGTGGGAGCGGGGGCTCTGGAAACACCATATATTTT.

The rearrangement joins TRBV19 to TRBJ2-7; possibly TRBD2 for D (6 bases). Trimming removed 3 bases from V and 2 bases from J, with 11 bases in between. CDR1 is LNHDA, CDR2 SQIVND, per germline (reference sequence). There are 14 residues in the CDR3. CDR3 sequence reads: CASSMGTAAYEQYF. DNA for the CDR3: TGTGCCAGTAGTATGGGGACTGCCGCCTACGAGCAGTACTTC.

This chain connects TRBV7-2 to TRBJ2-2; perhaps TRBD1 as D (6 bases). Trimming took 3 bases from V and 3 from J, leaving 14 bases between them. The CDR3 length is 16 residues. Germline V gives CDR1 SGHTA, CDR2 FQGNSA. The CDR3 is CASSFLPDRHTGELFF. The CDR3 region has the DNA TGTGCCAGCAGCTTTTTACCGGACAGACACACCGGGGAGCTGTTTTTT.

This clone was found once. The rearrangement links TRBV2 to TRBJ1-1; 10 nucleotides agree with TRBD1. The germline V gene encodes CDR1 SNHLY and CDR2 FYNNEI. This CDR3 spans 16 amino acids. The V gene end was trimmed by 8 bases and the J gene end by 1 base; junction bases not matched to a gene: 10. The CDR3 protein is CASLGQGGLGNTEAFF. The CDR3 bases are TGTGCCAGCCTAGGACAGGGGGGTCTTGGGAACACTGAAGCTTTCTTT.

The V gene is TRBV27, the J gene TRBJ2-1; D is possibly TRBD2 (6 bases). Per germline, CDR1 MNHEY and CDR2 SMNVEV (reference sequence). V was clipped by 0 bases and J by 4 bases, with 13 bases between them. This CDR3 has 16 amino acids. CDR3 bases: TGTGCCAGCAGTTTATCCTGGGACTTATTGTACAATGAGCAGTTCTTC. Protein product: CASSLSWDLLYNEQFF.

The chain recombines TRBV19 with TRBJ2-7, with D hard to call. The V end was cut by 3 bases, the J end by 6 bases, with 9 bases between. Germline values: CDR1 LNHDA, CDR2 SQIVND (reference sequence). CDR3 length equals 12 residues. This CDR3 reads CASSIISGEQYF. As DNA, the CDR3 is TGTGCCAGTAGTATTATTTCGGGCGAGCAGTACTTC. Full variable domain (rest looked up from reference TRBV19 and TRBJ2-7): DGGITQSPKYLFRKEGQNVTLSCEQNLNHDAMYWYRQDPGQGLRLIYYSQIVNDFQKGDIAEGYSVSREKKESFPLTVTSAQKNPTAFYLCASSIISGEQYFGPGTRLTVT.

The V and J genes are TRBV6-2 or TRBV6-3 and TRBJ2-1; D call uncertain. Looked up from germline, CDR1 is MNHEY and CDR2 is SVGEGT. V shed 0 bases and J shed 6 bases, with 9 bases lying between them. This CDR3 is 14 amino acids long. In nucleotides, the CDR3 is TGTGCCAGCAGTTACTCGTTCGGCGGCAATGAGCAGTTCTTC. Its protein is CASSYSFGGNEQFF.